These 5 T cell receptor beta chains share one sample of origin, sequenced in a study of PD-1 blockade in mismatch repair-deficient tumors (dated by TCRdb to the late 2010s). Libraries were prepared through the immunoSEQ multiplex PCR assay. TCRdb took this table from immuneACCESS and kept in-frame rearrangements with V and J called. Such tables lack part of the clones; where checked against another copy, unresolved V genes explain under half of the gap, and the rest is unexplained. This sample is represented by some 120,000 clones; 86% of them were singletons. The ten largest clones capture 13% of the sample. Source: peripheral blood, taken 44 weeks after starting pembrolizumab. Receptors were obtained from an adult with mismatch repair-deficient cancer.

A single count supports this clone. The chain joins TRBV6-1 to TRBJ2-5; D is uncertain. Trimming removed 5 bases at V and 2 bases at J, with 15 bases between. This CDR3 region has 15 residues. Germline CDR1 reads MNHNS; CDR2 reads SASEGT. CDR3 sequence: CASSPALPPQETQYF. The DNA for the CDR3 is TGTGCCAGCAGTCCTGCTCTGCCTCCTCAAGAGACCCAGTACTTC.

CDR3 amino acids: CASSPPGELFF. In DNA, the CDR3 is TGTGCCAGCAGTCCTCCCGGGGAGCTGTTTTTT. The gene calls are TRBV2 and TRBJ2-2; D gene ambiguous. The CDR3 consists of 11 residues. V was shortened by 5 bases and J by 6 bases, with 4 bases between the two germline ends. The V gene's germline CDR1 is SNHLY and CDR2 FYNNEI.

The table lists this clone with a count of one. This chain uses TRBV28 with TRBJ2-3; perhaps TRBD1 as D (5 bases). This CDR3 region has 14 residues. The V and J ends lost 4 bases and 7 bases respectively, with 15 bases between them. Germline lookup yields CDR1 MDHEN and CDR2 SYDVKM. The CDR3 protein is CASSSSPQGHTQYF. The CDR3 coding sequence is TGTGCCAGCAGTTCTTCCCCTCAGGGTCATACGCAGTATTTT.

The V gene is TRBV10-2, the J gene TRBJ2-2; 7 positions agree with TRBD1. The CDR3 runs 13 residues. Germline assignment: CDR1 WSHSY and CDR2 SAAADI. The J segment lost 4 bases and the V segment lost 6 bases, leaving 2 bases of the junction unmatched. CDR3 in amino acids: CASSGTATGELFF. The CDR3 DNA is TGCGCCAGCAGCGGGACAGCCACCGGGGAGCTGTTTTTT.

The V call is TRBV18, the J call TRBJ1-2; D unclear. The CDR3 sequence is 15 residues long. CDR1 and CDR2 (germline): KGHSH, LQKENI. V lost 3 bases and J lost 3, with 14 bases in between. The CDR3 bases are TGTGCCAGCTCACCTAAGACGGCTTGGGACTATGGCTACACCTTC. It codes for CASSPKTAWDYGYTF.